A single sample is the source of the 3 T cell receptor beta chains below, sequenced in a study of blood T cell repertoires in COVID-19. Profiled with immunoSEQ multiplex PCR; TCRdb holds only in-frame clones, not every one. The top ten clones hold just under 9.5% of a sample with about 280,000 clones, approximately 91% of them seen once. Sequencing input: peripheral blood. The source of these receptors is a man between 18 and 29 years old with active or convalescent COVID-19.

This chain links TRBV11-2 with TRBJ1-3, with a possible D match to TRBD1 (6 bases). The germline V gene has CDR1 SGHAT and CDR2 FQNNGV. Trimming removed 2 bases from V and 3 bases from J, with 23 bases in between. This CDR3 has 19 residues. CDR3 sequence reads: CASSLFRDIPTPGGNTIYF. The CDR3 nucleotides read TGTGCCAGCAGCTTATTCCGGGACATTCCGACCCCCGGTGGAAACACCATATATTTT. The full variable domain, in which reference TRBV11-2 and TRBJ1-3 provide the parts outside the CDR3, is EAGVAQSPRYKIIEKRQSVAFWCNPISGHATLYWYQQILGQGPKLLIQFQNNGVVDDSQLPKDRFSAERLKGVDSTLKIQPAKLEDSAVYLCASSLFRDIPTPGGNTIYFGEGSWLTVV.

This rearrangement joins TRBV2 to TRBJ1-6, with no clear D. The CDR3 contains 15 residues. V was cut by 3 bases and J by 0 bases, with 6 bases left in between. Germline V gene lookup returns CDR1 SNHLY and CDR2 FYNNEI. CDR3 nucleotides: TGTGCCAGCAGTGAGGAGTCCTCCTATAATTCACCCCTCCACTTT. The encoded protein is CASSEESSYNSPLHF.

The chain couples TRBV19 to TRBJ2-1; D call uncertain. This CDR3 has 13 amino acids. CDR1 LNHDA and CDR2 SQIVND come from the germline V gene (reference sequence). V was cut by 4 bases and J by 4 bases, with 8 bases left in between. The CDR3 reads CASSTLSYNEQFF. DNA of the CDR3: TGTGCCAGTAGTACCCTCTCTTACAATGAGCAGTTCTTC.